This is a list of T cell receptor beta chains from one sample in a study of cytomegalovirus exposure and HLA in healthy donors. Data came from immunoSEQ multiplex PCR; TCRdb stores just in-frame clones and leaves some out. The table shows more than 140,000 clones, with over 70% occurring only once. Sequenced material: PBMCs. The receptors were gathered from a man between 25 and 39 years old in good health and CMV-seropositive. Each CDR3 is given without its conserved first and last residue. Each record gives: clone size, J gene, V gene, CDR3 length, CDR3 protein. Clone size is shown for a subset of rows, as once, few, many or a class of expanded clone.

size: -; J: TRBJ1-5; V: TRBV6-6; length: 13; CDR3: ASSYNGGDNQPQH
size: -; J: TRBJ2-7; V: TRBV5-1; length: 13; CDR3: ASSPGTGLFYEQY
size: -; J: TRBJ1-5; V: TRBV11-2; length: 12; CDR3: ASSAQGTNQSQH
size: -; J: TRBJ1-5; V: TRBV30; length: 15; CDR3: AWSVGGSGVGNQPQH
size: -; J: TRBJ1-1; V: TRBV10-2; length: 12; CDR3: ASSATGSWTEAF
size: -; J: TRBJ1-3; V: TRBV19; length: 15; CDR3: ASSIDRQGGSGNTIY
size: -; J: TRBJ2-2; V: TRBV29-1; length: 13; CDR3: SVVDQAGNTGELF
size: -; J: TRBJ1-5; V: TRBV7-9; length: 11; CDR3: ATSGTENQPQH
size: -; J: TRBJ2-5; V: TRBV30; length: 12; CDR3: AWRPGLSQETQY
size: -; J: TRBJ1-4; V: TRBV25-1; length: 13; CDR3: ASSVPRGTWEKLF
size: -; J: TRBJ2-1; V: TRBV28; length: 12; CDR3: ASKAGGQVNEQF
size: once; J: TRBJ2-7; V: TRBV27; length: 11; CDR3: ASSSQGSSEQY
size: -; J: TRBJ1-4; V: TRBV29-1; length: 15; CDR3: SVAPRDYRGPVEKLF
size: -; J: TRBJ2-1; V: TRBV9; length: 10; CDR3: ASSVGGDEQF
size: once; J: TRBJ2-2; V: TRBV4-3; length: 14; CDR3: ASSQVVEQNTGELF
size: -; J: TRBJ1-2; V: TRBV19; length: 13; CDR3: ASSMTDRNHYGYT